This T cell receptor (beta chain) was sequenced during a study of CD8+ T cells in alopecia areata. The treatment was: oral pan-JAK inhibitor, 5-10 mg twice daily. In each case, RNA was isolated and then reverse transcribed into cDNA as the sequencing template. The repertoire was sequenced with immunoSEQ multiplex PCR; TCRdb's copy has only in-frame clones and lacks some. This table has 87,000 or so clones, more than 65% appearing once. Germline V lookup: CDR1 SGHDT, CDR2 YYEEEE. CDR3 size: 17 residues. V was pared by 10 bases and J by 6 bases, with 32 bases between. V gene TRBV5-6 combines with J gene TRBJ2-7, with D perhaps TRBD1 (5 bases). Sequencing was performed on CD8+ T cells sorted from blood, taken at approximately week 45, from a patient treated with tofacitinib. This clonotype was obtained from a human donor with alopecia areata. CDR3 sequence: CAEQGNNRTWLSGEQYF. The DNA for the CDR3 is TGTGCCGAACAAGGAAACAACAGGACGTGGTTATCTGGCGAGCAGTACTTC.